This is a list of T cell receptor beta chains from one sample in a study of cytomegalovirus exposure and HLA in healthy donors. Method: immunoSEQ multiplex PCR; TCRdb's copy keeps in-frame clones and lacks some. This table has 150,000 to 200,000 clones, around three quarters appearing once. Material for sequencing was PBMCs. The receptors originated from a man aged 30-40 years in good health and CMV-seronegative. CDR3s include the opening cysteine and the closing phenylalanine or tryptophan. The order of the fields is V gene, J gene, D gene, clone size, CDR3 protein, CDR3 DNA. A D gene is named only where the DNA matches it firmly. Size is omitted from some rows. Given values are once, few, many or a class for expanded clones.

v_gene: TRBV29-1; j_gene: TRBJ2-7; d_gene: TRBD1; abundance: .; CDR3aa: CSGAVGTGGTYEQYF; CDR3nt: TGCAGCGGCGCGGTCGGGACAGGGGGCACTTACGAGCAGTACTTC
v_gene: TRBV5-1; j_gene: TRBJ1-6; d_gene: .; abundance: .; CDR3aa: CASSLGDLKGSPLHF; CDR3nt: TGCGCCAGCAGCTTAGGGGACTTGAAAGGTTCACCCCTCCACTTT
v_gene: TRBV10-1; j_gene: TRBJ2-1; d_gene: TRBD2; abundance: .; CDR3aa: CASSETSGGYNEQFF; CDR3nt: TGCGCCAGCAGTGAGACTTCGGGGGGCTACAATGAGCAGTTCTTC
v_gene: TRBV5-1; j_gene: TRBJ2-1; d_gene: .; abundance: few; CDR3aa: CASRLGGQGNEQFF; CDR3nt: TGCGCCAGCAGGTTGGGAGGGCAGGGGAATGAGCAGTTCTTC
v_gene: TRBV9; j_gene: TRBJ2-5; d_gene: .; abundance: .; CDR3aa: CASSADGWDLEETQYF; CDR3nt: TGTGCCAGCAGCGCCGACGGTTGGGACTTAGAAGAGACCCAGTACTTC
v_gene: TRBV21-1; j_gene: TRBJ2-7; d_gene: .; abundance: .; CDR3aa: CASSKANPGTSGIREREQYF; CDR3nt: TGTGCCAGCAGCAAAGCAAATCCAGGGACTAGCGGGATACGAGAACGCGAGCAGTACTTC
v_gene: TRBV27; j_gene: TRBJ2-7; d_gene: TRBD2; abundance: .; CDR3aa: CASSSSSGRGEQYF; CDR3nt: TGTGCCAGCAGTTCTTCTAGCGGGAGAGGCGAGCAGTACTTC
v_gene: TRBV9; j_gene: TRBJ1-2; d_gene: TRBD1; abundance: .; CDR3aa: CASSKTGPGYTF; CDR3nt: TGTGCCAGCAGTAAGACAGGGCCTGGCTACACCTTC
v_gene: TRBV6-5; j_gene: TRBJ2-7; d_gene: .; abundance: .; CDR3aa: CASSRTANYEQYF; CDR3nt: TGTGCCAGCAGCAGGACAGCTAACTACGAGCAGTACTTC
v_gene: TRBV2; j_gene: TRBJ1-2; d_gene: TRBD1; abundance: .; CDR3aa: CASSEPTGSYGYTF; CDR3nt: TGTGCCAGCAGTGAACCGACAGGGAGCTATGGCTACACCTTC
v_gene: TRBV30; j_gene: TRBJ2-7; d_gene: .; abundance: few; CDR3aa: CAWSRLETQAYEQYF; CDR3nt: TGTGCCTGGAGTAGGTTAGAGACCCAGGCCTACGAGCAGTACTTC
v_gene: TRBV28; j_gene: TRBJ2-7; d_gene: TRBD2; abundance: .; CDR3aa: CASSDPGLAYEQYF; CDR3nt: TGTGCCAGCAGCGATCCGGGACTAGCCTACGAGCAGTACTTC
v_gene: TRBV25-1; j_gene: TRBJ2-7; d_gene: TRBD1; abundance: .; CDR3aa: CASTGQGPSEQYF; CDR3nt: TGTGCCAGCACGGGACAGGGGCCTTCCGAGCAGTACTTC
v_gene: TRBV10-3; j_gene: TRBJ1-1; d_gene: .; abundance: .; CDR3aa: CATTGQNLEAFF; CDR3nt: TGTGCCACAACCGGACAGAACTTAGAAGCTTTCTTT
v_gene: TRBV18; j_gene: TRBJ2-3; d_gene: TRBD2; abundance: few; CDR3aa: CASSQPGGGMSTDTQYF; CDR3nt: TGTGCCAGCTCACAACCCGGCGGGGGGATGAGCACAGATACGCAGTATTTT
v_gene: TRBV28; j_gene: TRBJ2-7; d_gene: .; abundance: .; CDR3aa: CASSLGGAPRNYEQYF; CDR3nt: TGTGCCAGCAGTTTAGGGGGGGCACCAAGGAACTACGAGCAGTACTTC
v_gene: TRBV2; j_gene: TRBJ2-7; d_gene: .; abundance: .; CDR3aa: CASNRQGAYEQYF; CDR3nt: TGTGCCAGCAACCGGCAGGGCGCCTACGAGCAGTACTTC
v_gene: TRBV4-1; j_gene: TRBJ2-1; d_gene: TRBD2; abundance: .; CDR3aa: CASSPEGLAETYNEQFF; CDR3nt: TGCGCCAGCAGCCCCGAGGGACTAGCGGAAACCTACAATGAGCAGTTCTTC
v_gene: TRBV9; j_gene: TRBJ1-1; d_gene: TRBD1; abundance: few; CDR3aa: CASSVRDRATEAFF; CDR3nt: TGTGCCAGCAGCGTTCGGGACAGGGCGACTGAAGCTTTCTTT
v_gene: TRBV15; j_gene: TRBJ1-5; d_gene: .; abundance: .; CDR3aa: CATSREPRSNQPQHF; CDR3nt: TGTGCCACCAGCAGAGAGCCCAGGTCTAATCAGCCCCAGCATTTT
v_gene: TRBV6-6; j_gene: TRBJ2-3; d_gene: TRBD1; abundance: .; CDR3aa: CASSFTGADTQYF; CDR3nt: TGTGCCAGCAGTTTTACAGGGGCCGATACGCAGTATTTT
v_gene: TRBV11-1; j_gene: TRBJ2-1; d_gene: TRBD2; abundance: .; CDR3aa: CASSLEELAADSGEQFF; CDR3nt: TGTGCCAGCAGCTTAGAAGAACTAGCGGCCGACTCGGGTGAGCAGTTCTTC
v_gene: TRBV28; j_gene: TRBJ2-3; d_gene: TRBD1; abundance: once; CDR3aa: CASSSGQVADTQYF; CDR3nt: TGTGCCAGCAGTTCGGGACAGGTTGCAGATACGCAGTATTTT
v_gene: TRBV7-2; j_gene: TRBJ2-7; d_gene: TRBD2; abundance: .; CDR3aa: CASSSYLGGSYEQYF; CDR3nt: TGTGCCAGCAGCTCATACTTGGGGGGGTCCTACGAGCAGTACTTC
v_gene: TRBV5-1; j_gene: TRBJ1-4; d_gene: .; abundance: .; CDR3aa: CASSSGATNEKLFF; CDR3nt: TGCGCCAGCAGTTCAGGGGCGACTAATGAAAAACTGTTTTTT
v_gene: TRBV29-1; j_gene: TRBJ2-2; d_gene: .; abundance: .; CDR3aa: CSVGPFANTGELFF; CDR3nt: TGCAGCGTTGGTCCATTTGCGAACACCGGGGAGCTGTTTTTT
v_gene: TRBV5-4; j_gene: TRBJ2-1; d_gene: TRBD2; abundance: .; CDR3aa: CASSSGRWDNEQFF; CDR3nt: TGTGCCAGCTCCTCCGGGAGGTGGGACAATGAGCAGTTCTTC
v_gene: TRBV19; j_gene: TRBJ2-3; d_gene: TRBD2; abundance: .; CDR3aa: CASGRAVHRTDTQYF; CDR3nt: TGTGCCAGCGGGAGGGCGGTCCACCGCACAGATACGCAGTATTTT
v_gene: TRBV5-1; j_gene: TRBJ2-2; d_gene: .; abundance: .; CDR3aa: CASSWTGTVSVGELFF; CDR3nt: TGCGCCAGCAGCTGGACCGGGACTGTCTCGGTCGGGGAGCTGTTTTTT
v_gene: TRBV28; j_gene: TRBJ1-2; d_gene: .; abundance: .; CDR3aa: CASSPRGYGYTF; CDR3nt: TGTGCCAGCAGCCCTCGGGGCTATGGCTACACCTTC